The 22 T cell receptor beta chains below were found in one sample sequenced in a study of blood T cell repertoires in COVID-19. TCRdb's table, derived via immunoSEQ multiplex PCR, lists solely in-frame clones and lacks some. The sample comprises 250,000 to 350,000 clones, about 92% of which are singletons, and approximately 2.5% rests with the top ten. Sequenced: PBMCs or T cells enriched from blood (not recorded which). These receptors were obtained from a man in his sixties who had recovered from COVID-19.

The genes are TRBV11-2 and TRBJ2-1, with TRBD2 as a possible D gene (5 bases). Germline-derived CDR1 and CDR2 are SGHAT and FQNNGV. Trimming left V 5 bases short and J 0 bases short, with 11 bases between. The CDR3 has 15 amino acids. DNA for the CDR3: TGTGCCAGCAGCGCAATAGCGAGCTCCTACAATGAGCAGTTCTTC. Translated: CASSAIASSYNEQFF.

CDR3 DNA: TGTGCCAGCAGTTTCGAGGGGGCAACTAATGAAAAACTGTTTTTT. Its protein is CASSFEGATNEKLFF. The rearrangement uses TRBV6-5 and TRBJ1-4; TRBD1 is a possible D gene (6 bases). The CDR3 runs 15 residues. Trimming removed 4 bases from V and 0 bases from J, with 9 bases in between. Looked up from germline, CDR1 is MNHEY and CDR2 is SVGAGI.

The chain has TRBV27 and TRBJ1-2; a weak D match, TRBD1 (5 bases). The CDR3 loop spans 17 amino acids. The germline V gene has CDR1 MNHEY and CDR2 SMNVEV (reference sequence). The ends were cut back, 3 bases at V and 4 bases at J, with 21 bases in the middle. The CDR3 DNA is TGTGCCAGCAGTTTTTCCGCGTCGACAGTCAAAAGCTATGGCTACACCTTC. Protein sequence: CASSFSASTVKSYGYTF.

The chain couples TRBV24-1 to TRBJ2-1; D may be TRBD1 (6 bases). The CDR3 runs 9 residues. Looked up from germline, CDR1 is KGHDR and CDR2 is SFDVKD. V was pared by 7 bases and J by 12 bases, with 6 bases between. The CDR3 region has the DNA TGTGCCACCAGAGGGGGGCAGTTCTTC. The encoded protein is CATRGGQFF.

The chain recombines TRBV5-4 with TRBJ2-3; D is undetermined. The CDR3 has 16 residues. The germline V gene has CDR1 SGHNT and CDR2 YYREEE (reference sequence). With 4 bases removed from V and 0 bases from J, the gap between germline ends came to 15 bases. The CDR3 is CASSDWYISSTDTQYF. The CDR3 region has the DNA TGTGCCAGCAGCGATTGGTACATCTCTAGCACAGATACGCAGTATTTT.

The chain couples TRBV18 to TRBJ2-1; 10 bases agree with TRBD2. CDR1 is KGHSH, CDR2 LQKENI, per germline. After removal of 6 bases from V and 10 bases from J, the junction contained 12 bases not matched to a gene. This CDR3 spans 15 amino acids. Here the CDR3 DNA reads TGTGCCAGCTCCCCAAGTCTAGCGGGAGAAGGAGAGCAGTTCTTC. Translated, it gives CASSPSLAGEGEQFF.

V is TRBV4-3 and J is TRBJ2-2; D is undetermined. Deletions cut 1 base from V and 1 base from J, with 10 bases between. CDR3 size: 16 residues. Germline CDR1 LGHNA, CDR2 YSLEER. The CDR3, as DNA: TGCGCCAGCAGCCAAGGTCCTACCAAGAACACCGGGGAGCTGTTTTTT. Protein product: CASSQGPTKNTGELFF.

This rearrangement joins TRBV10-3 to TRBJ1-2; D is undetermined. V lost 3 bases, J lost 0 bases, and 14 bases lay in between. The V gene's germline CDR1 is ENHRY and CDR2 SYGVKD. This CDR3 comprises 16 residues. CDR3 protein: CAISDRERATNYGYTF. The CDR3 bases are TGTGCCATCAGTGACCGGGAGAGGGCGACTAACTATGGCTACACCTTC.

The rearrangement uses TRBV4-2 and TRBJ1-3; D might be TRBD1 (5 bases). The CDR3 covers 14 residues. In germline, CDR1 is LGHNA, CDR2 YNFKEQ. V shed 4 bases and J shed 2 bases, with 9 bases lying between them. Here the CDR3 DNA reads TGTGCCAGCAGCCCCCGGACAACTGGAAACACCATATATTTT. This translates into CASSPRTTGNTIYF.

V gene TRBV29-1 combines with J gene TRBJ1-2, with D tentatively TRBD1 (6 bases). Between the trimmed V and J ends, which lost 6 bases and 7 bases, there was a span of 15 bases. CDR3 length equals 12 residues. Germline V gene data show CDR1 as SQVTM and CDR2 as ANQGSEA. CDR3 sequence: CSVSKGGLGYTF. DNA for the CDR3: TGCAGCGTCTCAAAGGGGGGGCTTGGCTACACCTTC. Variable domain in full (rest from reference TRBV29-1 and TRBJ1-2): SAVISQKPSRDICQRGTSLTIQCQVDSQVTMMFWYRQQPGQSLTLIATANQGSEATYESGFVIDKFPISRPNLTFSTLTVSNMSPEDSSIYLCSVSKGGLGYTFGSGTRLTVV.

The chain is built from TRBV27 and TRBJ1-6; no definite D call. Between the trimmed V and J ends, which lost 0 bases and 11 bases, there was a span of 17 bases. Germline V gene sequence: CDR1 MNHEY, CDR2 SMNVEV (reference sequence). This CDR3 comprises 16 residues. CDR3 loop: CASSLSWIANKTPLHF. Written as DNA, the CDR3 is TGTGCCAGCAGTTTATCTTGGATAGCTAATAAAACACCCCTCCACTTT.

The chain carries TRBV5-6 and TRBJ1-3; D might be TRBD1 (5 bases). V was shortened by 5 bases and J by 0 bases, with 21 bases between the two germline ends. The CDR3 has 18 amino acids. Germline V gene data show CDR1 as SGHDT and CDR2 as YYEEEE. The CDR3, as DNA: TGTGCCAGCAGACCTCAGGGTTCTAACCCCGACTCTGGAAACACCATATATTTT. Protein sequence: CASRPQGSNPDSGNTIYF. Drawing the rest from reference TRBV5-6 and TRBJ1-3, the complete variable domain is DAGVTQSPTHLIKTRGQQVTLRCSPKSGHDTVSWYQQALGQGPQFIFQYYEEEERQRGNFPDRFSGHQFPNYSSELNVNALLLGDSALYLCASRPQGSNPDSGNTIYFGEGSWLTVV.

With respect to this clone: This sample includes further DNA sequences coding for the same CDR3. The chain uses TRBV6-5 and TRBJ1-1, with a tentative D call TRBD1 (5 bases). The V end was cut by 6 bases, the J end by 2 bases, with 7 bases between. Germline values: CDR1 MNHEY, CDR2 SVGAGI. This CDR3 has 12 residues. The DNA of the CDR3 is TGTGCCAGCAGAGGACAAAACACTGAAGCTTTCTTT. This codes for CASRGQNTEAFF.

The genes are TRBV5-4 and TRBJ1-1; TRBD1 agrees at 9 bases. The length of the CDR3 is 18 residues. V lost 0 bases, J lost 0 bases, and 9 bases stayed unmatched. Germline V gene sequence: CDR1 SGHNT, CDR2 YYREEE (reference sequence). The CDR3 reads CASSLGPGTGYVNTEAFF. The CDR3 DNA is TGTGCCAGCAGCTTGGGCCCGGGGACAGGGTACGTGAACACTGAAGCTTTCTTT.

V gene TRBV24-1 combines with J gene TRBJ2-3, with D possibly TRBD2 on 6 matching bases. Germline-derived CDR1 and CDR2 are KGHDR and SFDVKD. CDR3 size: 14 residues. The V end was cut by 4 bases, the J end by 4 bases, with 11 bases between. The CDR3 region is CATSDGSVPDTQYF. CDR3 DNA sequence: TGTGCCACCAGTGACGGGAGTGTCCCAGATACGCAGTATTTT.

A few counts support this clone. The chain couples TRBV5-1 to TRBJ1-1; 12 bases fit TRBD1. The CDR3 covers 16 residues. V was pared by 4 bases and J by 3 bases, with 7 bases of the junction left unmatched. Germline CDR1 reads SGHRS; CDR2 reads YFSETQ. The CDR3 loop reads CASSRGQGAAYTEAFF. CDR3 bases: TGCGCCAGCAGCAGGGGACAGGGGGCTGCGTACACTGAAGCTTTCTTT.

The CDR3 DNA is TGTGCCAGCAGCTTGCGGACAGGACTCTCTGGAAACACCATATATTTT. Its protein product is CASSLRTGLSGNTIYF. The chain has TRBV5-6 and TRBJ1-3, with TRBD1 matching 7 bases. J gave up 0 bases and V 1 base, and 4 bases lay outside the gene matches. The CDR3 extends over 16 amino acids. The germline V gene encodes CDR1 SGHDT and CDR2 YYEEEE.

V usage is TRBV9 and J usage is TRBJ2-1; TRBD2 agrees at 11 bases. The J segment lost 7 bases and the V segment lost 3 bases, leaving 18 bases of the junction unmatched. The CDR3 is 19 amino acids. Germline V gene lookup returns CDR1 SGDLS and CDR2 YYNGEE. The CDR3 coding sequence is TGTGCCAGCAGCGCCGGGACAGGCGCTACTAGCGGGAGAGGAAATGAGCAGTTCTTC. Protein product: CASSAGTGATSGRGNEQFF.

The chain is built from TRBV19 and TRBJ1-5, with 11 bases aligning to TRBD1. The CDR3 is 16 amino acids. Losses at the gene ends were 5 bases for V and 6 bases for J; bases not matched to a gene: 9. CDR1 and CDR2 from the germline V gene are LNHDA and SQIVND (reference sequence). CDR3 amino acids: CASSPRDRGIFQPQHF. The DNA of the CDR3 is TGTGCCAGTAGTCCCCGGGACAGGGGGATTTTTCAGCCCCAGCATTTT.

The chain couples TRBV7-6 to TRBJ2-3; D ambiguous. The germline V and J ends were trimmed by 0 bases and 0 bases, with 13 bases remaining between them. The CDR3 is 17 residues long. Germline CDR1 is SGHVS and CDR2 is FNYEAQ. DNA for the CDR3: TGTGCCAGCAGCTTAGCGGTCGCCGGTACTAGCACAGATACGCAGTATTTT. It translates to CASSLAVAGTSTDTQYF.

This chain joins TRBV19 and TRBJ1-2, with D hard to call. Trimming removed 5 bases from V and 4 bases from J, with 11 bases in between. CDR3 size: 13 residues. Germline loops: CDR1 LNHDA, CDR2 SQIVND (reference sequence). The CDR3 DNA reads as TGTGCCAGTAGTCCCTACTTTGTCTATGGCTACACCTTC. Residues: CASSPYFVYGYTF.

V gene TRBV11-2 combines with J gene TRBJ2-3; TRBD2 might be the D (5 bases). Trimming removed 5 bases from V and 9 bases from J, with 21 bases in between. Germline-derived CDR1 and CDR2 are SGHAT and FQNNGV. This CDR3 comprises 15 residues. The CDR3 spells CASSPRRDDRVTQYF. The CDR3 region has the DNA TGTGCCAGCAGCCCCCGCCGGGATGATAGAGTAACGCAGTATTTT.